The clone carrying this T cell receptor beta chain was seen ten or more times. Its antigen remains unidentified. The data originate from a study of T cells in Graves' hyperthyroidism and ophthalmopathy. Ophthalmopathy in the patients scored at least 3 on Clinical Activity Score and at least 4 on NOSPECS grade, lasting under 3 months. Patients were excluded for uncontrolled infection, other autoimmune disease, pregnancy or lactation. The CDR3 consists of 15 residues. V lost 2 bases to trimming and J lost 7 bases, with 17 bases between them. Findings of the study overall: The model predicted ophthalmopathy a median around 6 months before onset. From stable hyperthyroidism, ophthalmopathy was set apart by a 13 V-J model.

RNA transcripts gave rise to amplified TCR beta CDR3 regions. First-round RT-PCR with HTBI primers amplified the TCR CDR3 region. MiXCR, applied by TCRdb to the multiplex PCR reads, yields one record per CDR3 protein. This table has almost 500,000 distinct CDR3 sequences, approximately 23% appearing once. The sequencing input was blood. This TCR was recovered from a woman aged 70-85 years with Graves' ophthalmopathy. The V call is TRBV12-3 or TRBV12-4, the J call TRBJ1-2; tentatively, D is TRBD1 (6 bases). CDR3 bases: TGTGCCAGCAGTTTATTGGGGGGCGCGGTGGGTGGCTACACCTTC. Translated, it gives CASSLLGGAVGGYTF.